This is a list of T cell receptor beta chains from one sample in a study of cytomegalovirus exposure and HLA in healthy donors. The assay was immunoSEQ multiplex PCR, and TCRdb's table has in-frame clones only and misses some. The sample contains approximately 190,000 clones, around four fifths of which appear only once. Sequenced input: PBMCs. The receptors were sampled from a woman aged 45 to 65 in good health and CMV-seropositive. Each CDR3 is given with its conserved first and last residue. Each record gives: V gene, J gene, CDR3 length, D gene, clone size, CDR3 DNA, CDR3 protein. D genes are given only for firm matches. Where a row states a size, it is once, few, many or the class of an expanded clone; other rows omit it.

TRBV7-6	TRBJ1-3	13	NA	NA	TGTGCCAGCAGCTTAGGAGGGGGAAACACCATATATTTT	CASSLGGGNTIYF
TRBV7-9	TRBJ2-3	12	NA	NA	TGTGCCAGCAGCACCGAGACAGATACGCAGTATTTT	CASSTETDTQYF
TRBV18	TRBJ2-7	13	NA	NA	TGTGCCAGCTCCCAGACGGCAGGGGAGGAGCAGTACTTC	CASSQTAGEEQYF
TRBV7-9	TRBJ2-2	17	NA	NA	TGTGCCAGCAGCTTCCTAGGCCAAGAGGGTCACACCGGGGAGCTGTTTTTT	CASSFLGQEGHTGELFF
TRBV5-1	TRBJ1-2	14	TRBD1	NA	TGCGCCAGCAGCCAAATACAGGGGAACTATGGCTACACCTTC	CASSQIQGNYGYTF
TRBV7-2	TRBJ1-2	16	NA	once	TGTGCCAGCAGCACACAGGCGGCGACGATTAACTATGGCTACACCTTC	CASSTQAATINYGYTF
TRBV6-1	TRBJ1-2	13	NA	NA	TGTGCCAGCAGTGAGCGCGGGATCTATGGCTACACCTTC	CASSERGIYGYTF
TRBV5-8	TRBJ2-4	16	NA	once	TGTGCCAGCAGCTCTTCGGGAACCCTAGCCAAAAACATTCAGTACTTC	CASSSSGTLAKNIQYF
TRBV6-5	TRBJ1-3	13	NA	NA	TGTGCCAGCACTCCAGGGCTAGGAAACACCATATATTTT	CASTPGLGNTIYF
TRBV6-1	TRBJ1-2	15	NA	NA	TGTGCCAGCAGTGATGGCAGGGGCGTTAACTATGGCTACACCTTC	CASSDGRGVNYGYTF
TRBV6-5	TRBJ1-2	13	TRBD1	NA	TGTGCCAGCAGTGTACAGGGGAACTATGGCTACACCTTC	CASSVQGNYGYTF
TRBV19	TRBJ1-1	14	NA	NA	TGTGCCAGTAGTATCGAGGGGGTGAATACTGAAGCTTTCTTT	CASSIEGVNTEAFF
TRBV6-5	TRBJ1-1	12	NA	NA	TGTGCCACGTCGCTAATGAACACTGAAGCTTTCTTT	CATSLMNTEAFF
TRBV7-9	TRBJ1-5	12	TRBD1	NA	TGTTCCAGCAGCCGGGACAGGGAGCCCCAGCATTTT	CSSSRDREPQHF
TRBV7-2	TRBJ1-6	16	NA	NA	TGTGCCAGCAGCTCAGGTTTGAGCTCCTATAATTCACCCCTCCACTTT	CASSSGLSSYNSPLHF
TRBV5-1	TRBJ2-1	11	TRBD1	NA	TGCGCCAGCAGCTCACAGGGGTTTCGGTTCTTC	CASSSQGFRFF
TRBV12-2	TRBJ2-7	18	NA	NA	NA	CASRTQSGVAGGSYEQYF
TRBV28	TRBJ1-4	14	NA	NA	TGTGCCAGCAGTCCGTCACTCCTTCGGGAAAAACTGTTTTTT	CASSPSLLREKLFF
TRBV7-2	TRBJ1-2	12	TRBD1	NA	TGTGCCAGCAGCAAGACAGGGTATGGCTACACCTTC	CASSKTGYGYTF
TRBV7-9	TRBJ2-2	15	NA	NA	TGTGCCAACCCGAGGACACCCCTGAACACCGGGGAGCTGTTTTTT	CANPRTPLNTGELFF
TRBV10-3	TRBJ2-1	14	TRBD2	NA	TGTGCCATCAGTGAAACTAGCGGCTACAATGAGCAGTTCTTC	CAISETSGYNEQFF